This TCR beta chain was captured by sequencing in a study of cytomegalovirus exposure and HLA in healthy donors (dated by TCRdb to the late 2010s). About the full investigation: An earlier analysis of some 500 of the donors reported 250 to 350 Gb of sequence data and more than 90 million unique TCR beta sequences from 150 million to 200 million T cells. Roughly 300 gigabases of sequencing data and about 92 million unique TCR sequences made up an early release that covered 500 to 650 HLA-typed donors. Of the roughly 400 genotyped donors, around 81% fell in the genetic ancestry cluster associated with self-reported Caucasian donors. The aim of the study was to test whether cataloging public T cell receptors could identify signatures of past pathogen exposure. The study used immunosequencing to profile the T cell repertoires of 666 subjects and linked those repertoires to cytomegalovirus serostatus. Besides the first cohort of approximately 670 subjects, a separate validation cohort made up of 95 to 150 different subjects was used. To predict cytomegalovirus infection status, the study brought together high-throughput TCR immunosequencing, statistical association of individual TCRs with disease status, and machine learning. To study patterns of TCR occurrence, a later analysis re-analyzed previously published TCR beta repertoires from hundreds of donors and added high-resolution HLA genotyping. In the later analysis, no new phenotypic data were used to find candidate immune exposures; instead, reliance was placed on TCR beta sequences and their occurrence across donors. To decide whether each TCR beta V gene segment behaved as functional or pseudogenic, an earlier analysis of some 600 of the donors relied on high-throughput TCR beta sequencing. Donor age, sex, ethnicity and CMV serostatus were compiled alongside the repertoire data. A later genetic analysis took genome-wide SNP genotypes for about 65% of the 666 donors and used that subset as a discovery cohort. Every discovery cohort repertoire had been produced on one sequencing platform. HLA typing included class I and class II loci at four-digit resolution. Typing coverage differed by locus: A, B, C, DRB1 and DQB1 were typed in about 620-640 donors, DQA1 in 522, DPA1 in around 600, and DPB1 in roughly 450. Several DR-DQ haplotypes were treated as single units for association and clustering because of strong linkage in the cohort. Among 300 to 500 genotyped donors of the cohort, an average of approximately 200,000 unique TCR beta nucleotide sequences was sequenced per donor, of which 15% to 20% were non-productive.

This clone was detected only once. Its binding antigen is unknown. No clone much larger than this one lies a single base away; base qualities are absent. Unmatched junction bases come to 11, with V trimmed by 5 bases and J by 4 bases. Reading the germline V gene gives CDR1 LGHNA and CDR2 YNFKEQ. The CDR3, from cysteine to phenylalanine, totals 16 residues. Only the CDR3 DNA stays, 48 bases, in frame from base 1. The library was generated by the immunoSEQ multiplex PCR assay. For the multiplex PCR, a mixture combining 60 forward primers for TCR Vbeta segments and 13 reverse primers for TCR Jbeta segments was used. Amplification of the CDR3 region of rearranged TCR beta genes was performed with a multiplex PCR assay on genomic DNA. The Illumina HiSeq System was used to sequence the amplified TCR beta libraries as 87-base-pair reads. The study's processing was this. In a later analysis, tens of millions of unique TCR beta chains were counted across the roughly 610 repertoires, and approximately 11 million of these chains were shared by at least two donors. A nearest-neighbor algorithm error-corrected the raw reads and collapsed the reads into unique sequences, merging closely related sequences to remove PCR and sequencing errors. To assign V, D and J gene segments, CDR3 sequences were aligned to IMGT reference sequences. For a sequence to be retained, at least a six-nucleotide match to both a V gene segment and a J gene segment was required. A rearrangement was called productive if the CDR3 had no stop codons and remained in frame with V and J, and every other rearrangement was called non-productive. CDR3 was defined according to IMGT convention as the region running from the second conserved V-encoded cysteine to the conserved J-encoded phenylalanine. Sequences without an unambiguous match to a single V gene segment were excluded from the earlier analysis of 450 to 650 of the donors. In an earlier analysis of several hundred of the donors, V segments were called functional above 56.7% productive rearrangements and were called segregating when the between-donor standard deviation exceeded 5%. A statistical classification framework was built for diagnosing cytomegalovirus status from the catalog of TCR beta chain sequences. In a later analysis, TCR nucleotide sequences were compared against IMGT/GENE-DB human TR gene sequences so that V and J genes could be assigned. A later analysis assigned CDR3 sequences and most-parsimonious VDJ recombination scenarios with the TCRdist pipeline. In a later analysis, each TCR beta chain was defined by its CDR3 amino acid sequence together with its V-gene family, and reads lacking a unique V-gene family were excluded. As a way to deal with suspected cross-contamination and a sequencing artifact, a later analysis dropped nearly 600 nucleotide sequences that were highly shared and had low generation probability. A later analysis calculated a clonal expansion index for each public chain from normalized within-repertoire ranks of inferred template counts. Generation probabilities in a later analysis came from a VDJ recombination model fitted to out-of-frame rearrangements, and those results were checked against IGoR. Hypergeometric tests were used in a later analysis to score TCR-TCR, TCR-HLA and TCR-CMV co-occurrence, with a repertoire-size bias correction applied to the TCR pairs. To estimate false discovery rates, a later analysis permuted the HLA or CMV assignments 20 times. In a later analysis, co-occurring TCRs were grouped using DBSCAN, and TCRdist sequence similarity was added for clustering within HLA-allele-positive subsets. Co-occurrence clustering excluded repertoires with fewer than 30,000 or more than 120,000 public chains, plus five with anomalous nucleotide sharing. TCRdb limited this immuneACCESS table to in-frame rearrangements with V and J called. A share of clones is missing; checked studies link under half to unresolved V genes, and the rest is unexplained. The V and J calls and the clone size are those of that table, but D and trimming were determined from the DNA. A total of some 100,000 clones appear in this sample, roughly four fifths of them only once. Of the sample, over 12% falls within the top ten clones.

In total, just over 650 healthy bone marrow donors made up the cohort. At the time of sampling, every cohort member was nominally healthy, though immune exposures that went unrecorded were likely present. The donor was CMV seropositive and was included in the group of approximately 300 seropositive cohort members. Each donor provided a peripheral blood sample, and peripheral blood mononuclear cells were used for TCR beta sequencing. Genomic DNA extraction from the blood cell samples was performed with the Qiagen DNeasy Blood Extraction Kit. Overall study results and their limits: Because counts were too low, about 18 rarely observed V segments, including chromosome 9 orphons, were excluded from the earlier analysis of under 650 of the donors. An association between a missense DCLRE1C variant and V-gene and J-gene trimming of TCR beta chains was found in a later genetic analysis and replicated in an independent cohort. When HLA alleles, especially DR and DQ, strongly co-occurred, TCR associations were difficult to assign to individual alleles. In the study, 150 to 200 TCR beta chains were listed as associated with cytomegalovirus. A further reported finding was that TCR beta sequences accurately predicted the HLA-A and HLA-B alleles for most subjects in the first cohort. A later analysis found that most CMV-associated TCR beta chains appeared HLA-restricted, with HLA associations seemingly driven largely by CMV exposure. Because HLA typing was unavailable for some donors at each locus, only the typed subset was used in association tests. According to a later analysis, TCR association rates differed among HLA loci, with DRB1 alleles showing the most associated TCRs and HLA-C alleles showing the fewest. Across donors, most TCR sequences were observed very rarely, whereas some public TCRs were present in many individuals. In both the original and validation cohorts, the classifier was reported to diagnose cytomegalovirus status with high specificity and sensitivity. A later analysis associated around 16,000 TCR beta sequences with specific HLA alleles at a false discovery rate of 0.05. In vitro tests confirmed that a few of the cytomegalovirus-associated TCR beta chains recognize cytomegalovirus antigens. A later analysis found that HLA-associated TCR beta chains were more clonally expanded and had lower generation probabilities than equally common non-associated chains. A cluster of highly shared sequence variants was judged likely to be a technical artifact of the sequencing pipeline. According to the authors, the approach could potentially be generalized to other disease states and immunological phenotypes. Immune exposure information for the cohort was limited to CMV serostatus. This cohort had only TCR beta chains sequenced, and the lack of alpha or paired-chain data limited which features could be detected. A later analysis reported that several top co-occurrence clusters appeared linked to parvovirus B19, influenza, CMV and Epstein-Barr virus. Some IMGT-functional V segments, including TRBV6-2 and TRBV6-3, could not be told apart with the 87-base-pair reads, so those segments were excluded. Linkage disequilibrium might explain the correlated functional status among segregating V segments, but an unknown experimental factor could not be ruled out. Sequencing depth was assumed to be roughly uniform across donors in the presence/absence analyses, though that assumption may not hold. Compared with the approximately 720-donor mean, donors in an Asian-associated ancestry cluster had fewer N-insertions in productive TCRs, according to a later genetic analysis. Broadly in line with IMGT annotations, most TCR beta V segments showed up in productive rearrangements about 87% or about 30% of the time in an earlier analysis of 587 of the donors.

The rearranged segments are TRBV4-2 and TRBJ1-3, with TRBD1 matching 7 junction bases. The specimen was PBMCs. The sequence was collected from a male donor in good health and CMV-seropositive. The DNA sequence is given as TGTGCCAGCAGCAGCAGACAGGGTCCCAGGGGAAACACCATATATTTT. It translates as CASSSRQGPRGNTIYF.